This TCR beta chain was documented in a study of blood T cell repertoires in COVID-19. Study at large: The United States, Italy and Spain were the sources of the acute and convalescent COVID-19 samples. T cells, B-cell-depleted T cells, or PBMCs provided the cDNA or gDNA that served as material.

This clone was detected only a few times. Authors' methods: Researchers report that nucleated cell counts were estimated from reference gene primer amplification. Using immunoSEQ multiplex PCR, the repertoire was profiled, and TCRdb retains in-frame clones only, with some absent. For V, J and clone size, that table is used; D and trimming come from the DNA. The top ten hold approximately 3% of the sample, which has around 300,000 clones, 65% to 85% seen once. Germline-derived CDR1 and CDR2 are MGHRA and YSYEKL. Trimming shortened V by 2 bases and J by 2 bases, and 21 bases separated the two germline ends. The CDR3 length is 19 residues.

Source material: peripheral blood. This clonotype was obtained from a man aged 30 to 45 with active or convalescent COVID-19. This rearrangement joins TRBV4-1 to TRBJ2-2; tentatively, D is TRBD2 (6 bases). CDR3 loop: CASSQSIRSGLINTGELFF. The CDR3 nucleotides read TGCGCCAGCAGCCAAAGTATAAGGAGCGGGCTCATTAACACCGGGGAGCTGTTTTTT.